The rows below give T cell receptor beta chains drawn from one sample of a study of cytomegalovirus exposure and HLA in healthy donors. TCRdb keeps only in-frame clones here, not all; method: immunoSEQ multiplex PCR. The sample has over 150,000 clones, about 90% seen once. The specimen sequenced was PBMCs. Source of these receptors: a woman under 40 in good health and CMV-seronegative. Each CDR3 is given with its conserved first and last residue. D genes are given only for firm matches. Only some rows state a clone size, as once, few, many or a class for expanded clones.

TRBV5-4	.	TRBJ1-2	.	CASSLEPWNYGYTF	TGTGCCAGCAGCTTGGAACCCTGGAACTATGGCTACACCTTC
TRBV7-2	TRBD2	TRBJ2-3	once	CASSFGGGGQDTQYF	TGTGCCAGCAGCTTTGGCGGGGGGGGACAAGATACGCAGTATTTT
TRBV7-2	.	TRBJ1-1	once	CASSLGPGITEAFF	TGTGCCAGCTCCTTAGGTCCAGGGATCACTGAAGCTTTCTTT
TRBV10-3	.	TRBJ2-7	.	CAISEGPRVEQYF	TGTGCCATCAGTGAAGGGCCTCGCGTCGAGCAGTACTTC
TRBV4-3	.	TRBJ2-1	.	CASSQDRRGSDHEQFF	TGCGCCAGCAGCCAAGACAGGCGAGGCAGCGACCATGAGCAGTTCTTC
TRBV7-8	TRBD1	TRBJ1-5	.	CASSWDSTNQPQHF	TGTGCCAGCAGCTGGGACAGCACCAATCAGCCCCAGCATTTT
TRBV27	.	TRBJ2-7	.	CASSFEPGSYEQYF	TGTGCCAGCAGTTTCGAACCGGGCTCCTACGAGCAGTACTTC
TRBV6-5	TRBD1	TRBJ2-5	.	CASSKGGLQETQYF	TGTGCCAGCAGTAAAGGGGGCCTCCAAGAGACCCAGTACTTC
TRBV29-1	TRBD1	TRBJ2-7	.	CSVEGTGHSSYEQYF	TGCAGCGTTGAAGGGACAGGGCACTCCTCCTACGAGCAGTACTTC
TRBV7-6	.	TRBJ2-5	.	CASSFGQLGETQYF	TGTGCCAGCAGCTTCGGGCAACTCGGGGAGACCCAGTACTTC
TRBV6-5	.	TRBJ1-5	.	CASSYSWGNQPQHF	TGTGCCAGCAGTTACTCGTGGGGAAATCAGCCCCAGCATTTT
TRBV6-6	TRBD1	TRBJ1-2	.	CASSYAGQGYGYTF	TGTGCCAGCAGTTACGCTGGACAGGGCTATGGCTACACCTTC
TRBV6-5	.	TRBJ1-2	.	CASSYSKDSIYGYTF	TGTGCCAGCAGTTACTCGAAAGACAGCATCTATGGCTACACCTTC
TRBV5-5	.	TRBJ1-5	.	CASSQDSHNQPQHF	TGTGCCAGCAGCCAGGACAGTCACAATCAGCCCCAGCATTTT
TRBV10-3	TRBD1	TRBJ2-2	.	CAISESFGQGALNTGELFF	TGTGCCATCAGTGAGTCTTTTGGACAGGGGGCGCTTAACACCGGGGAGCTGTTTTTT